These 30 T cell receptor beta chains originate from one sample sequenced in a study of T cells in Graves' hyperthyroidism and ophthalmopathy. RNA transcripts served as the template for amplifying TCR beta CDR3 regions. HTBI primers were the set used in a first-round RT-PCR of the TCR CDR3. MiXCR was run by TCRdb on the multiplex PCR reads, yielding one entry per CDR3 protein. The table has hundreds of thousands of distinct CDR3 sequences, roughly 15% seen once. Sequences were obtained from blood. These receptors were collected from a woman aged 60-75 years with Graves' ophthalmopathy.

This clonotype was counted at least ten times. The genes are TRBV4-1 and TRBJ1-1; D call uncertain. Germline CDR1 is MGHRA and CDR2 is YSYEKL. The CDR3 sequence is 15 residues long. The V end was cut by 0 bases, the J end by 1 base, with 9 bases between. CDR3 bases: TGCGCCAGCAGCCAAGACCCACAGCCGAACACTGAAGCTTTCTTT. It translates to CASSQDPQPNTEAFF.

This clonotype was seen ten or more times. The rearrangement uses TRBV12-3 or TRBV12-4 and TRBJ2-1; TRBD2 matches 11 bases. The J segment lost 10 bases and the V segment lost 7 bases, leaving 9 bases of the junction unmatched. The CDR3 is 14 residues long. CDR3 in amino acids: CASTRLLAGDEQFF. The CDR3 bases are TGTGCCAGCACCCGATTACTAGCGGGAGACGAGCAGTTCTTC.

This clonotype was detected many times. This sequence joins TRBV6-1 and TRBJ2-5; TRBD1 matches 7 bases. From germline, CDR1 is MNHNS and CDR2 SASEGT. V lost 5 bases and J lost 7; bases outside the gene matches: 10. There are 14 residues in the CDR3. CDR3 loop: CASSWDSAKGTQYF. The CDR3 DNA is TGTGCCAGCAGTTGGGACAGCGCGAAAGGGACCCAGTACTTC.

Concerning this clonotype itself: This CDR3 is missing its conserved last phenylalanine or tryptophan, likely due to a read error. CDR3 sequence (DNA): TGTGCCAGTTCGGTGACAGACTCCTATCAGCCCCAGCATCTT. Its translation is CASSVTDSYQPQHL. The rearrangement joins TRBV19 to TRBJ1-5, with D possibly being TRBD1 (5 bases). V was pared by 8 bases and J by 5 bases, with 16 bases between. CDR1 is LNHDA, CDR2 SQIVND, per germline (reference sequence). CDR3 length equals 14 residues.

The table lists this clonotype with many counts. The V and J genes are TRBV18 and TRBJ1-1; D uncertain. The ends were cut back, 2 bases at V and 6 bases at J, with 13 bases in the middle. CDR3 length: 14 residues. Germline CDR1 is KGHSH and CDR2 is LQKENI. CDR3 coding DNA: TGTGCCAGCTCACCATTTCCTCAGAGGGCTGAAGCTTTCTTT. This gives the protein CASSPFPQRAEAFF.

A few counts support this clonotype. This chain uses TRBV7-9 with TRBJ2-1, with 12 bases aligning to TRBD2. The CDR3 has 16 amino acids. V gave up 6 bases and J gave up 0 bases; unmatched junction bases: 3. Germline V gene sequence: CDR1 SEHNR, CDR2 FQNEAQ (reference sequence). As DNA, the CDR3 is TGTGCCAGCAGTCCACTAGCGGGAGGCTCCTACAATGAGCAGTTCTTC. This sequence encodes CASSPLAGGSYNEQFF.

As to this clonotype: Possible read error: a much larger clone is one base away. CDR3 sequence: CANQREPGFPQYF. The CDR3 region has the DNA TGTGCCAACCAACGGGAACCAGGGTTTCCCCAGTACTTC. The V gene is TRBV7-9, the J gene TRBJ2-5, with D tentatively TRBD1 or TRBD2 (5 bases each). V shed 10 bases and J shed 9 bases, with 21 bases lying between them. The CDR3 has 13 residues. The germline V gene encodes CDR1 SEHNR and CDR2 FQNEAQ (reference sequence). Supplemented by reference TRBV7-9 and TRBJ2-5, the full variable domain reads DTGVSQNPRHKITKRGQNVTFRCDPISEHNRLYWYRQTLGQGPEFLTYFQNEAQLEKSRLLSDRFSAERPKGSFSTLEIQRTEQGDSAMYLCANQREPGFPQYFGPGTRLLVL.

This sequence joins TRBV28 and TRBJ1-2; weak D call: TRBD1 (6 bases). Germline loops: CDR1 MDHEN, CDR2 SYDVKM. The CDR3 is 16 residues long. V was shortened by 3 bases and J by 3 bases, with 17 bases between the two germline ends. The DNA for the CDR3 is TGTGCCAGCAGTTTCCCCCCCCGGACAGAGGACTATGGCTACACCTTC. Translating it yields CASSFPPRTEDYGYTF.

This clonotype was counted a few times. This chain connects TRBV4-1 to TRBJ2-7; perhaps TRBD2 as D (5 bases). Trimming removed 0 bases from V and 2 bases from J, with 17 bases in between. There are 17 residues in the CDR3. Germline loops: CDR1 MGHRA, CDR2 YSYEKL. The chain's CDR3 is CASSQEEVGSSTYEQYF. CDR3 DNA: TGCGCCAGCAGCCAAGAGGAGGTGGGAAGCTCGACCTACGAGCAGTACTTC.

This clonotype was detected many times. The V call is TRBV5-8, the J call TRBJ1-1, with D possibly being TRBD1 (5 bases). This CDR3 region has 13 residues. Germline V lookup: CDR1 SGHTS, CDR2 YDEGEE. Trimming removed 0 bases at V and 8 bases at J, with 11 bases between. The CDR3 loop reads CASSLAKRGEAFF. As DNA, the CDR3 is TGTGCCAGCAGCTTGGCCAAACGGGGGGAAGCTTTCTTT.

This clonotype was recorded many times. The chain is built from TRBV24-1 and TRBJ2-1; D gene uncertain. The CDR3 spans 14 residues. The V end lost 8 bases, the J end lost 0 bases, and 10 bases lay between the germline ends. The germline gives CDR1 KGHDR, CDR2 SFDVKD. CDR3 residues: CATNDGISYNEQFF. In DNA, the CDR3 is TGTGCCACCAATGACGGAATCTCCTACAATGAGCAGTTCTTC.

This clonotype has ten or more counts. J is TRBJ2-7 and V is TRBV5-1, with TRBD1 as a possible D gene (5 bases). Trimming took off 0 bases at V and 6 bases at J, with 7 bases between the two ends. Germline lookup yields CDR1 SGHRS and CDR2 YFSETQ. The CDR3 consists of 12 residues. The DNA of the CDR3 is TGCGCCAGCAGCTTGGAGGGGCTCGAGCAGTACTTC. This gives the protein CASSLEGLEQYF.

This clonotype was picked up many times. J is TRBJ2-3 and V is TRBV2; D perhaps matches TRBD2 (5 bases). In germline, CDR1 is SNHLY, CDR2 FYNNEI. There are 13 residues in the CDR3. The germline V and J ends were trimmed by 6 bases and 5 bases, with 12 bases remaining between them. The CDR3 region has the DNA TGTGCCAGCAGCGACTATCCCAGAGATACGCAGTATTTT. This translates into CASSDYPRDTQYF.

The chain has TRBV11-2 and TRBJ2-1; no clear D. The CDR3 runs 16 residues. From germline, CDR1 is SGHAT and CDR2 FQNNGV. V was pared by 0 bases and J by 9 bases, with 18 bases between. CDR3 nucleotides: TGTGCCAGCAGCTTAGAACAGCGACCTCATAGAGGTGAGCAGTTCTTC. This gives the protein CASSLEQRPHRGEQFF.

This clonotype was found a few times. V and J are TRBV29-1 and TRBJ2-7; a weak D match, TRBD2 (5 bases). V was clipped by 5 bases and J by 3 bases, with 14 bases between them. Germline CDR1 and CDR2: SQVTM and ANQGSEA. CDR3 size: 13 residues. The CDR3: CSVQGLRDYEQYF. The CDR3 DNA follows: TGCAGCGTTCAAGGACTGCGAGACTACGAGCAGTACTTC.

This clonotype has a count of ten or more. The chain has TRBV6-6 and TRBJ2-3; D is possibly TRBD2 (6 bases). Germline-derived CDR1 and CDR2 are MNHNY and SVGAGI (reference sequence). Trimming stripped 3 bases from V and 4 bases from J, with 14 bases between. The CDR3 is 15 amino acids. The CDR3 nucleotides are TGTGCCAGCAGTTATTCGACTAGGATCGCAGATACGCAGTATTTT. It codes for CASSYSTRIADTQYF.

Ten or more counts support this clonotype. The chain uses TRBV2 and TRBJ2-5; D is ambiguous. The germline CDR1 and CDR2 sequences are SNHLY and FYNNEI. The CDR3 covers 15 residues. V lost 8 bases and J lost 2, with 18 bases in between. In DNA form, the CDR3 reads TGTGCCAGCCTCAACAACCGGGTTGTTCAAGAGACCCAGTACTTC. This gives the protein CASLNNRVVQETQYF. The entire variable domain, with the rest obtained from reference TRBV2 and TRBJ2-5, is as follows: EPEVTQTPSHQVTQMGQEVILRCVPISNHLYFYWYRQILGQKVEFLVSFYNNEISEKSEIFDDQFSVERPDGSNFTLKIRSTKLEDSAMYFCASLNNRVVQETQYFGPGTRLLVL.

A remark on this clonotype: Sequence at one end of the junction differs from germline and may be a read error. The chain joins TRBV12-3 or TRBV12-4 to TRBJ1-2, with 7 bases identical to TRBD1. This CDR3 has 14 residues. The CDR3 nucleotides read TGCGCCAGCAGCTTGGGGACAGCTAACTATGGCTACACCTTC. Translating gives CASSLGTANYGYTF.

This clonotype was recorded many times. The CDR3 nucleotides read TGTGCCAGCAGCCTACGACTCTATCCCTACGAGCAGTACTTC. The encoded protein is CASSLRLYPYEQYF. The chain carries TRBV3-1 and TRBJ2-7, with unresolved D. Deletions cut 4 bases from V and 2 bases from J, with 12 bases between. The germline CDR1 and CDR2 sequences are LGHDT and YNNKEL (reference sequence). CDR3 size: 14 residues.

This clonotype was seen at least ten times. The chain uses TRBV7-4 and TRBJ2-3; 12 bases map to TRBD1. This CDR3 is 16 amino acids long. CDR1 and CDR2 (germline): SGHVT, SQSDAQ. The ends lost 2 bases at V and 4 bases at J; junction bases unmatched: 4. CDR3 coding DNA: TGTGCCAGCAGCTTATGGGACAGGGGGCTGGCAGATACGCAGTATTTT. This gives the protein CASSLWDRGLADTQYF.

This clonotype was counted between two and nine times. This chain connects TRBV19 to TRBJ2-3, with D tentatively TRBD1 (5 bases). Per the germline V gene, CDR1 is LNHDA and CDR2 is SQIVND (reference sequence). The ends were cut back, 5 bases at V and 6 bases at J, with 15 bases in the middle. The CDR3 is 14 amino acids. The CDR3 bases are TGTGCCAGTAGTGAGGCCAGGGCGTCGGATACGCAGTATTTT. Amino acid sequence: CASSEARASDTQYF.

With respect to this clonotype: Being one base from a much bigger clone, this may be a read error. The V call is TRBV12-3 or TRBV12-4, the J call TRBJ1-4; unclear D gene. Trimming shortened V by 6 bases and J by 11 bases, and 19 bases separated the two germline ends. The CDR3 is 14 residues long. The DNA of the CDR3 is TGTGCCAGCAGCAGTGCTTGGAGCGCTCAGAAACTGTTTTTT. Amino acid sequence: CASSSAWSAQKLFF.

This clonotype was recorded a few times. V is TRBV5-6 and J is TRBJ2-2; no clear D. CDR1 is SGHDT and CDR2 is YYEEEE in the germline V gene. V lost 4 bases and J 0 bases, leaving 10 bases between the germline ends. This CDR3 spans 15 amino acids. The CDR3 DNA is TGTGCCAGCAGCCCCCCACGGGCGAACACCGGGGAGCTGTTTTTT. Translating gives CASSPPRANTGELFF.

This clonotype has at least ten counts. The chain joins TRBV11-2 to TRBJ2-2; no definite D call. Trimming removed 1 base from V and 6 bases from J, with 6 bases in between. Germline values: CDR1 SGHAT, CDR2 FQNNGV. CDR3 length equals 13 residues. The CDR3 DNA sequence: TGTGCCAGCAGCTTAGGAGTGTCCGGGGAGCTGTTTTTT. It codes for CASSLGVSGELFF.

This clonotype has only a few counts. CDR3 DNA: TGTGCCAGCACTCCCGGCACCGGGGAGCTGTTTTTT. Translated: CASTPGTGELFF. The gene calls are TRBV2 and TRBJ2-2; D unresolved. The ends were cut back, 7 bases at V and 4 bases at J, with 7 bases in the middle. The germline gives CDR1 SNHLY, CDR2 FYNNEI. The CDR3 has 12 residues.

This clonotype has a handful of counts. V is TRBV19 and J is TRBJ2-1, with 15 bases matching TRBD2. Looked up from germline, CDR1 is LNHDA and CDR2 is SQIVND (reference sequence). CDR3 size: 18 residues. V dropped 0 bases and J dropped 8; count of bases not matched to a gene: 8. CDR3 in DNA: TGTGCCAGTAGTATAGATCCTCCGGGACTAGCGGGAGGTTATGAGCAGTTCTTC. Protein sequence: CASSIDPPGLAGGYEQFF.

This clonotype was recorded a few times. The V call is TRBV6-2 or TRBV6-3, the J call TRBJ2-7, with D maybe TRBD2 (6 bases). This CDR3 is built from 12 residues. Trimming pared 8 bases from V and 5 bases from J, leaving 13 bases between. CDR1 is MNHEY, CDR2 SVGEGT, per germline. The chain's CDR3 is CASGSRRDEQYF. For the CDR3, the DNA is TGTGCCAGCGGCTCTCGGAGGGACGAGCAGTACTTC.

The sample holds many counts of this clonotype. The CDR3 DNA reads TGTGCCAGCAGTGAAGTCACAGGGGGCTGGACTGAAGCTTTCTTT. Protein: CASSEVTGGWTEAFF. V usage is TRBV6-1 and J usage is TRBJ1-1; TRBD1 matches 9 bases. The V gene end was trimmed by 1 base and the J gene end by 5 bases; junction bases not matched to a gene: 5. This CDR3 spans 15 amino acids. Germline-derived CDR1 and CDR2 are MNHNS and SASEGT.

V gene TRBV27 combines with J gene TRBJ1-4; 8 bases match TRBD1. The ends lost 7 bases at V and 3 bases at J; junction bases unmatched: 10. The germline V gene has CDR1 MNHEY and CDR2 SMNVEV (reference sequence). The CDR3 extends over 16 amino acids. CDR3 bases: TGTGCCAGCAAAATCTCAGACAGGGGTGCTAATGAAAAACTGTTTTTT. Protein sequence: CASKISDRGANEKLFF.

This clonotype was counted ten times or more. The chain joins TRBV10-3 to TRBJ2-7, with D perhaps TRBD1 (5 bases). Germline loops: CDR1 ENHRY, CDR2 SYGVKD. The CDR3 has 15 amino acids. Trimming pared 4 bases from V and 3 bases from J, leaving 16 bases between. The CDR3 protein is CAISAGSEGNYEQYF. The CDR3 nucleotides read TGTGCCATCAGTGCAGGGTCCGAAGGGAACTACGAGCAGTACTTC.